This record covers a single T cell receptor (beta chain). Antigen unknown. This specimen belongs to a study of T cell responses to AZD1222 COVID-19 vaccine. Regarding the study as a whole: Clonal diversity was possibly underestimated, and the donors were mostly white British, with more females.

The V and J ends lost 0 bases and 2 bases respectively, with 10 bases between them. CDR3 size: 15 residues. Looked up from germline, CDR1 is SGHRS and CDR2 is YFSETQ. Assay: immunoSEQ multiplex PCR; the TCRdb copy retains only in-frame clones and omits some. The data contain 150,000 to 200,000 clones, just over 90% of them singletons. The gene calls are TRBV5-1 and TRBJ2-3; no clear D. This clonotype was obtained from an adult in good health. Sequenced here: peripheral blood, sampled on day 0 of MenACWY control vaccination. This CDR3 is CASSLEERTTDTQYF. CDR3 DNA: TGCGCCAGCAGCTTGGAGGAGAGGACCACAGATACGCAGTATTTT.